The T cell receptor (beta chain) under discussion was sequenced for a study of blood T cell repertoires in COVID-19. Across the whole study: Samples came from the United States, Italy and Spain, spanning acute and convalescent COVID-19.

In the original workflow: How many nucleated cells were present was estimated from reference gene primer amplification. The assay was immunoSEQ multiplex PCR, and TCRdb's table has in-frame clones only and misses some. V and J calls and clone size are copied from that table; D and trimming were computed from the DNA. The sample records about 200,000 clones, around nine tenths being singletons. The ends were cut back, 2 bases at V and 5 bases at J, with 15 bases in the middle. The germline gives CDR1 PRHDT, CDR2 FYEKMQ (reference sequence). This CDR3 comprises 15 residues. This clone has only a few counts.

The sequencing sample was made of PBMCs or T cells enriched from blood (not recorded which). This chain uses TRBV13 with TRBJ1-2; D possibly corresponds to TRBD1 (5 bases). The clonotype originates from a woman aged 25 to 39 who had been exposed to COVID-19. In nucleotides, the CDR3 is TGTGCCAGCAGCTTAATTGGGGCAGGAGTATATGGCTACACCTTC. Protein product: CASSLIGAGVYGYTF. Supplemented by reference TRBV13 and TRBJ1-2, the full variable domain reads AAGVIQSPRHLIKEKRETATLKCYPIPRHDTVYWYQQGPGQDPQFLISFYEKMQSDKGSIPDRFSAQQFSDYHSELNMSSLELGDSALYFCASSLIGAGVYGYTFGSGTRLTVV.